This T cell receptor (beta chain) was identified during a study of neurological immune-mediated disorders. The study, taken as a whole, reports: Patients with HTLV-1-associated myelopathy had the highest level of TCR clonal expansion, whereas patients with multiple sclerosis had the lowest level, falling beneath the level found in healthy controls.

Time point reported: longitudinal time-point 1 (baseline). 2 million PBMCs stored at -80 C were the source of the unsorted libraries. This clonotype was recorded many times. What it recognizes is unknown. The authors made cDNA by 5'RACE with 10-nucleotide random UMIs. Via MiXCR, TCRdb re-called the 5' RACE reads, giving one row per CDR3 protein. The sample has about 49,000 distinct CDR3 sequences, more than 8% seen once. Germline V gene lookup returns CDR1 SGHTA and CDR2 FQGNSA. The length of the CDR3 is 15 residues. V dropped 6 bases and J dropped 0; count of bases not matched to a gene: 7. Sequenced input: PBMCs. This chain connects TRBV7-2 to TRBJ2-7, with TRBD2 matching 8 bases. This receptor was obtained from a woman between 35 and 50 years old in good health. The CDR3 region has the DNA TGTGCCAGCAGTCCGAGCGGGGGAAGCTCCTACGAGCAGTACTTC. This gives the protein CASSPSGGSSYEQYF.